The 16 T cell receptor beta chains listed next were all sequenced from one sample in a study (dated by TCRdb to 2013 to 2016). Receptor amplification or capture employed 5' RACE. Sequencer: Illumina MiSeq. TCRdb reanalyzed the raw reads on its own, using fastp at Q25 for trimming and MiXCR for clone calling, and kept in-frame beta chains. Identical CDR3 protein sequences are pooled into one entry, listed with their most common genes and DNA. The sample includes some 60,000 distinct CDR3 sequences, with just under 30% observed a single time. Roughly 2% of the sample goes to the ten largest clones. The sequenced sample was tumor-infiltrating naive CD4+ T cells sorted from the breast tumor. What this sample's cell subset or site label stands for: naive CD4+ T cells, CD4+CD45RA+CD25-. These receptors originate from a female donor with breast cancer.

This clonotype was seen ten or more times. The chain joins TRBV6-5 to TRBJ2-7; D is unresolved. V gave up 2 bases and J gave up 4 bases, with 9 bases separating them. The length of the CDR3 is 13 residues. Germline lookup yields CDR1 MNHEY and CDR2 SVGAGI. The CDR3 loop reads CASSYRLGYEQYF. As DNA, the CDR3 is TGTGCCAGCAGTTACCGGTTGGGTTACGAGCAGTACTTC.

This rearrangement joins TRBV12-3 or TRBV12-4 to TRBJ1-3; 7 positions agree with TRBD1. V dropped 6 bases and J dropped 2; count of bases not matched to a gene: 1. The CDR3 covers 13 residues. CDR3 residues: CASSRGAGNTIYF. DNA of the CDR3: TGTGCCAGCAGCAGGGGGGCTGGAAACACCATATATTTT.

The chain employs TRBV2 and TRBJ1-1, with D unresolved. The length of the CDR3 is 14 residues. V was pared by 6 bases and J by 0 bases, with 11 bases between. Germline V gene sequence: CDR1 SNHLY, CDR2 FYNNEI. The CDR3 here is CASREQRMNTEAFF. The CDR3 DNA reads TGTGCCAGCAGGGAACAGCGCATGAACACTGAAGCTTTCTTT.

The chain is built from TRBV4-2 and TRBJ2-3; 7 positions agree with TRBD2. From germline, CDR1 is LGHNA and CDR2 YNFKEQ. The trim removed 1 base at V and 6 bases at J, leaving 16 bases unmatched. This CDR3 is 18 amino acids long. Written as DNA, the CDR3 is TGTGCCAGCAGCCAAGGGGGTGTTGGGGGGGACCCAATTGATACGCAGTATTTT. Its protein product is CASSQGGVGGDPIDTQYF.

This clonotype came up a few times. The gene calls are TRBV4-1 and TRBJ1-6; D unresolved. This CDR3 has 16 amino acids. Germline assignment: CDR1 MGHRA and CDR2 YSYEKL. Trimming shortened V by 0 bases and J by 10 bases, and 16 bases separated the two germline ends. CDR3 in DNA: TGCGCCAGCAGCCAAGATCGTGTGACCGGGTACTCACCCCTCCACTTT. It specifies CASSQDRVTGYSPLHF.

This clonotype came up many times. This chain connects TRBV10-3 to TRBJ2-1; 11 bases fit TRBD2. CDR3 length: 17 amino acids. Germline V gene sequence: CDR1 ENHRY, CDR2 SYGVKD. V was clipped by 1 base and J by 3 bases; unmatched bases: 5. CDR3 loop: CAISELASGRNYNEQFF. The CDR3 nucleotides read TGTGCCATCAGTGAGTTGGCTAGCGGGAGGAACTACAATGAGCAGTTCTTC.

This clonotype was observed once. The chain recombines TRBV18 with TRBJ1-5; D remains unclear. This CDR3 has 15 residues. Germline assignment: CDR1 KGHSH and CDR2 LQKENI. The ends were cut back, 2 bases at V and 4 bases at J, with 12 bases in the middle. CDR3 bases: TGTGCCAGCTCACCAGATTCTACGCGGAATCAGCCCCAGCATTTT. It translates to CASSPDSTRNQPQHF.

This clonotype was observed many times. The V gene is TRBV6-6, the J gene TRBJ1-5; 8 bases match TRBD1. CDR1 and CDR2 (germline): MNHNY, SVGAGI (reference sequence). This CDR3 is built from 14 residues. Trimming at V came to 5 bases and at J to 7 bases, leaving 7 bases not matched to a gene. The CDR3 reads CASSLDRGGQPQHF. DNA for the CDR3: TGTGCCAGCAGTCTCGACAGGGGTGGACAGCCCCAGCATTTT.

In this sample, this clonotype turned up a few times. This chain connects TRBV5-1 to TRBJ2-5; 7 nucleotides align to TRBD2. This CDR3 has 15 residues. The V and J ends lost 1 base and 1 base, in that order; junction bases with no gene match: 4. Germline-derived CDR1 and CDR2 are SGHRS and YFSETQ. The CDR3 DNA reads TGCGCCAGCAGCTTGAATTCGGGGGGCCAAGAGACCCAGTACTTC. This codes for CASSLNSGGQETQYF.

This clonotype occurred once. The rearrangement joins TRBV30 to TRBJ1-2; TRBD1 might be the D (6 bases). Germline V gives CDR1 GTSNPN, CDR2 SVGIG (reference sequence). V was cut by 6 bases and J by 3 bases, with 14 bases left in between. CDR3 length: 13 amino acids. The CDR3 DNA sequence: TGTGCCTGCCCAAGAGGGGGGGACTATGGCTACACCTTC. This sequence encodes CACPRGGDYGYTF.

The rearrangement joins TRBV7-9 to TRBJ2-1; 7 nucleotides line up with TRBD1. Germline V gene sequence: CDR1 SEHNR, CDR2 FQNEAQ (reference sequence). This CDR3 region has 14 residues. V lost 5 bases to trimming and J lost 2 bases; unmatched junction nucleotides: 3. The CDR3 here is CASSATGAYNEQFF. CDR3 sequence (DNA): TGTGCCAGCAGCGCAACAGGGGCCTACAATGAGCAGTTCTTC. Filled out from reference TRBV7-9 and TRBJ2-1, the complete variable domain reads DTGVSQNPRHKITKRGQNVTFRCDPISEHNRLYWYRQTLGQGPEFLTYFQNEAQLEKSRLLSDRFSAERPKGSFSTLEIQRTEQGDSAMYLCASSATGAYNEQFFGPGTRLTVL.

This clonotype was counted at least ten times. CDR3 nucleotides: TGTGCCAGCAGCGCCACAGGGTTACAGACCCAGTACTTC. Translation: CASSATGLQTQYF. The chain is built from TRBV9 and TRBJ2-5; D may be TRBD1 (6 bases). CDR1 is SGDLS, CDR2 YYNGEE, per germline. The V end was cut by 3 bases, the J end by 6 bases, with 12 bases between. CDR3 length equals 13 residues.

V and J are TRBV6-1 and TRBJ2-3; no clear D. CDR1 is MNHNS, CDR2 SASEGT, per germline. The CDR3 loop spans 16 amino acids. The V end lost 0 bases, the J end lost 2 bases, and 12 bases lay between the germline ends. CDR3 loop: CASSEAQLLNTDTQYF. As DNA, the CDR3 is TGTGCCAGCAGTGAAGCGCAACTGCTTAACACAGATACGCAGTATTTT.

The chain uses TRBV25-1 and TRBJ2-7, with a possible D match to TRBD1 (5 bases). This CDR3 spans 13 amino acids. The germline V gene encodes CDR1 MGHDK and CDR2 SYGVNS. The V end was cut by 2 bases, the J end by 2 bases, with 7 bases between. The CDR3 DNA is TGTGCCAGCAGTGAACAGGGAACCTACGAGCAGTACTTC. Encoded protein: CASSEQGTYEQYF.

This clonotype was observed many times. V gene TRBV5-1 combines with J gene TRBJ1-4; no firm D call. Trimming removed 4 bases from V and 8 bases from J, with 15 bases in between. CDR3 length: 14 amino acids. The germline gives CDR1 SGHRS, CDR2 YFSETQ. CDR3 DNA: TGCGCCAGCAGCCGCAGTGGTTCGGAAGAAAAACTGTTTTTT. It translates to CASSRSGSEEKLFF.

The chain carries TRBV5-1 and TRBJ1-2; weak D call: TRBD1 (5 bases). V was clipped by 0 bases and J by 7 bases, with 13 bases between them. From germline, CDR1 is SGHRS and CDR2 YFSETQ. CDR3 size: 14 residues. This CDR3 is CASSLAQGTSGYTF. The DNA for the CDR3 is TGCGCCAGCAGCTTGGCCCAGGGAACTAGTGGCTACACCTTC. The variable domain in full, with the rest retrieved from reference TRBV5-1 and TRBJ1-2, is KAGVTQTPRYLIKTRGQQVTLSCSPISGHRSVSWYQQTPGQGLQFLFEYFSETQRNKGNFPGRFSGRQFSNSRSEMNVSTLELGDSALYLCASSLAQGTSGYTFGSGTRLTVV.